This TCR beta chain was recorded in a study of blood T cell repertoires in COVID-19. Study background: Sites across the United States, Italy and Spain contributed samples from acute and convalescent COVID-19. Nucleic acid was either cDNA or gDNA, and it came from T cells, B-cell-depleted T cells, or PBMCs.

Original processing methods: Reference gene primer amplification in the assay estimated nucleated cell counts. The table came from immunoSEQ multiplex PCR; TCRdb's copy has only in-frame clones and leaves some out. That table is the source of V, J and clone size, and D and trimming were worked out from the DNA. The sample holds some 70,000 clones, 75% to 85% seen once. In germline, CDR1 is MNHEY, CDR2 SVGAGI. V trimming: 7 bases; J trimming: 0 bases; junction bases outside the gene matches: 6. The CDR3 consists of 15 residues. J is TRBJ2-1 and V is TRBV6-5; 7 bases are a match to TRBD2. The source material was peripheral blood. This clonotype was sampled from an elderly man with acute or convalescent COVID-19. The DNA for the CDR3 is TGTGCCAGCAAACCTAGCGGAGGCTCCTACAATGAGCAGTTCTTC. Protein sequence: CASKPSGGSYNEQFF.